The 6 T cell receptor beta chains given below trace back to one sample, sequenced in a study of tumor and adjacent non-tumor tissue in lung cancer. This sample's RNA came from whole unsorted tissue. TCRbeta libraries were built with three rounds of nested PCR, modified from ARM-PCR. One entry per CDR3 protein, called by TCRdb with MiXCR from the multiplex PCR reads. The sample lists 70,000 to 80,000 distinct CDR3 sequences, roughly 72% occurring once. The material sequenced was lung tumor tissue. These receptor sequences come from a woman aged 35 to 49 with non-small cell lung cancer.

The chain combines TRBV20-1 with TRBJ2-3; D is unresolved. The CDR3 contains 15 residues. Germline values: CDR1 DFQATT, CDR2 SNEGSKA (reference sequence). V gave up 3 bases and J gave up 5 bases, with 18 bases separating them. The CDR3 sequence: CSARVLSSPRDTQYF. The CDR3 DNA follows: TGCAGTGCTAGGGTACTATCGAGTCCTCGAGATACGCAGTATTTT.

This sequence joins TRBV6-1 and TRBJ2-1, with D maybe TRBD2 (5 bases). The CDR3 totals 13 residues. With 10 bases removed from V and 7 bases from J, the gap between germline ends came to 17 bases. The germline CDR1 and CDR2 sequences are MNHNS and SASEGT. CDR3 DNA: TGTGCCAACTCTCACGCTCCGGGGAATGAGCAGTTCTTC. It yields the protein CANSHAPGNEQFF.

The CDR3 is CASKWVVETGELFF. CDR3 nucleotide sequence: TGTGCCAGCAAGTGGGTGGTGGAAACCGGGGAGCTGTTTTTT. The chain carries TRBV6-1 and TRBJ2-2; no clear D. V was cut by 7 bases and J by 5 bases, with 14 bases left in between. CDR1 is MNHNS, CDR2 SASEGT, per germline. The CDR3 length is 14 residues.

Concerning this clonotype itself: One end of the junction fails to match germline, which may point to a read error. This chain joins TRBV29-1 and TRBJ2-5; the D gene is possibly TRBD2 (5 bases). This CDR3 region has 14 residues. Per germline, CDR1 SQVTM and CDR2 ANQGSEA. The chain's CDR3 is CNVEDGEQQETRYF. The CDR3 DNA reads TGCAACGTTGAAGACGGGGAACAGCAGGAGACCCGGTACTTC.

CDR3 sequence (DNA): TGCAGTGTTACCACATACAATGAGCAGTTCTTC. This encodes CSVTTYNEQFF. This chain joins TRBV29-1 and TRBJ2-1, with no clear D. Per the germline V gene, CDR1 is SQVTM and CDR2 is ANQGSEA. This CDR3 is built from 11 residues.

In its sample, this clonotype was seen many times. The gene calls are TRBV5-1 and TRBJ1-2; D remains unclear. This CDR3 spans 16 amino acids. Trimming removed 3 bases at V and 0 bases at J, with 15 bases between. CDR1 is SGHRS and CDR2 is YFSETQ in the germline V gene. CDR3 sequence (DNA): TGCGCCAGCAGCTCGGGGAGTTACAATACTAACTATGGCTACACCTTC. Amino acid sequence: CASSSGSYNTNYGYTF.